This T cell receptor beta chain was identified in a study of regulatory T cells in long-lasting Graves disease. The CDR3 extends over 17 amino acids. Germline CDR1 and CDR2: MDHEN and SYDVKM. The V gene lost 7 bases and the J gene lost 2 bases, with 18 bases spanning the gap. In building TCR beta libraries, iRepertoire HTBI primers were used together with Arm-PCR of CDR3 regions. TCRdb re-derived calls from the multiplex PCR reads in MiXCR, one entry per CDR3 protein. Of hundreds of thousands of distinct CDR3 sequences listed, 15% to 20% are singletons. Time point noted: persistent/refractory GD, antithyroid drugs over 5 years with positive TRAb. Extracted RNA from PBMCs served as the source of the TCR library. This clonotype was counted at least ten times.

The TCR sequence derives from a female donor with Graves disease. Sequencing used peripheral blood mononuclear cells (PBMCs), obtained when the disease was refractory, from a patient treated with antithyroid drugs. The chain joins TRBV28 to TRBJ2-6; D unresolved. For the CDR3, the DNA is TGTGCCAGCACCCTTCGACTGCAGCATACTGGGGCCAACGTCCTGACTTTC. It encodes CASTLRLQHTGANVLTF.